The 27 T cell receptor beta chains below come from one sample, sequenced in a study of T-cell reconstitution after alpha-beta-depleted transplantation in children. It was with unique molecular identifiers that the TCRbeta library was prepared. TCRdb used MiXCR to reprocess the PCR reads, holding one entry per CDR3 protein. The sample lists 600,000 to 800,000 distinct CDR3 sequences, over 10% occurring once. The starting material was PBMCs, obtained before TCRalphabeta/CD19-depleted stem cell transplant. These TCRs come from a girl aged 2 to 10 with congenital amegakaryocytic thrombocytopenia, due to receive a stem cell transplant.

In its sample, this clonotype was seen a few times. The chain links TRBV5-1 to TRBJ2-3, with 12 positions matching TRBD2. There are 16 residues in the CDR3. CDR1 is SGHRS and CDR2 is YFSETQ in the germline V gene. Trimming removed 4 bases from V and 3 bases from J; junction bases left unmatched: 6. The CDR3 loop is CASSKGLAGLTDTQYF. The CDR3 region has the DNA TGCGCCAGCAGCAAAGGACTAGCGGGATTGACAGATACGCAGTATTTT.

This clonotype was counted at least ten times. The chain uses TRBV18 and TRBJ1-2; 8 bases match TRBD1. Looked up from germline, CDR1 is KGHSH and CDR2 is LQKENI. The length of the CDR3 is 15 residues. The J segment lost 5 bases and the V segment lost 6 bases, leaving 11 bases of the junction unmatched. CDR3 amino acids: CASSTGTGFPYGYTF. CDR3 DNA: TGTGCCAGCTCCACCGGGACAGGCTTTCCTTATGGCTACACCTTC.

This clonotype was seen ten or more times. This chain connects TRBV29-1 to TRBJ2-5; unclear D gene. This CDR3 is built from 11 residues. Trimming stripped 5 bases from V and 0 bases from J, with 4 bases between. Germline CDR1 SQVTM, CDR2 ANQGSEA. The CDR3 nucleotides are TGCAGCGTTCAGGACCAAGAGACCCAGTACTTC. As protein: CSVQDQETQYF.

This clonotype was detected a few times. This rearrangement joins TRBV5-1 to TRBJ2-3, with no clear D. CDR3 length equals 16 residues. With 1 base removed from V and 4 bases from J, the gap between germline ends came to 16 bases. Germline CDR1 reads SGHRS; CDR2 reads YFSETQ. The CDR3 sequence: CASSLSGGVPPDTQYF. CDR3 DNA: TGCGCCAGCAGCTTGTCCGGCGGAGTCCCCCCAGATACGCAGTATTTT.

This clonotype was detected a few times. The chain recombines TRBV27 with TRBJ2-7, with 9 nucleotides matching TRBD2. The CDR3 is 16 amino acids. Germline values: CDR1 MNHEY, CDR2 SMNVEV (reference sequence). V was clipped by 2 bases and J by 2 bases; unmatched bases: 7. This CDR3 is CASSLILAGGAYEQYF. CDR3 in DNA: TGTGCCAGCAGTTTAATCCTCGCGGGAGGGGCCTACGAGCAGTACTTC.

The rearrangement links TRBV20-1 to TRBJ2-6, with D tentatively TRBD2 (5 bases). Germline CDR1 is DFQATT and CDR2 is SNEGSKA (reference sequence). V was shortened by 7 bases and J by 2 bases, with 9 bases between the two germline ends. The CDR3 extends over 13 amino acids. DNA of the CDR3: TGCAGTGGAGGGCCCGCTGGGGCCAACGTCCTGACTTTC. This gives the protein CSGGPAGANVLTF.

This clonotype came up many times. The gene calls are TRBV20-1 and TRBJ2-3; 9 nucleotides line up with TRBD2. The CDR3 totals 13 residues. V was pared by 3 bases and J by 6 bases, with 4 bases of the junction left unmatched. Germline loops: CDR1 DFQATT, CDR2 SNEGSKA (reference sequence). The CDR3 protein is CSASLAGRDTQYF. The CDR3 DNA follows: TGCAGTGCTAGCCTAGCGGGAAGGGATACGCAGTATTTT.

This clonotype occurred many times. The J gene is TRBJ2-2, the V gene TRBV7-3, with 7 bases that match TRBD2. Per the germline V gene, CDR1 is SGHTA and CDR2 is FQGTGA. The ends lost 5 bases at V and 3 bases at J; junction bases unmatched: 6. The CDR3 sequence is 15 residues long. The CDR3 DNA reads as TGTGCCAGCAGCGTATCTAGCGGCCACACCGGGGAGCTGTTTTTT. This sequence encodes CASSVSSGHTGELFF.

The V call is TRBV25-1, the J call TRBJ2-3; no firm D call. The CDR3 length is 14 residues. V was cut by 3 bases and J by 1 base, with 8 bases left in between. Germline V gene sequence: CDR1 MGHDK, CDR2 SYGVNS. CDR3 protein: CASSDEVGTDTQYF. The CDR3 DNA follows: TGTGCCAGCAGTGACGAGGTCGGCACAGATACGCAGTATTTT.

This clonotype was seen a few times. The chain carries TRBV5-1 and TRBJ2-7; no firm D call. Per the germline V gene, CDR1 is SGHRS and CDR2 is YFSETQ. This CDR3 has 14 amino acids. V gave up 5 bases and J gave up 0 bases, with 12 bases separating them. This chain's CDR3 is CASSRTVSSYEQYF. The CDR3 nucleotides are TGCGCCAGCAGTAGGACGGTGAGCTCCTACGAGCAGTACTTC.

This clonotype has at least ten counts. The rearrangement uses TRBV28 and TRBJ2-7; 9 bases fit TRBD1. After removal of 1 base from V and 3 bases from J, the junction contained 4 bases not matched to a gene. This CDR3 is 15 amino acids long. The V gene's germline CDR1 is MDHEN and CDR2 SYDVKM. In DNA form, the CDR3 reads TGTGCCAGCAGTTTATTCGGGACAGGGAACTACGAGCAGTACTTC. Its protein product is CASSLFGTGNYEQYF.

The CDR3, as DNA: TGTGCCTGGAGAGGACAGGGAAGGGACGAGCAGTACTTC. Amino acids: CAWRGQGRDEQYF. The chain joins TRBV30 to TRBJ2-7; 8 bases align to TRBD1. CDR3 size: 13 residues. V lost 3 bases and J lost 5; bases outside the gene matches: 6. Germline values: CDR1 GTSNPN, CDR2 SVGIG (reference sequence).

V and J are TRBV12-3 or TRBV12-4 and TRBJ2-1; TRBD2 matches at 10 bases. The J segment lost 7 bases and the V segment lost 7 bases, leaving 25 bases of the junction unmatched. The CDR3 spans 20 residues. The CDR3 protein is CASIPTPGLASGGLGNEQFF. CDR3 nucleotide sequence: TGTGCCAGCATTCCAACTCCGGGACTAGCGTCTGGGGGCCTGGGTAATGAGCAGTTCTTC.

The V and J genes are TRBV20-1 and TRBJ2-1, with TRBD2 matching 10 bases. V shed 4 bases and J 4 bases; nucleotides not matched to a gene: 7. The length of the CDR3 is 15 residues. CDR1 and CDR2 (germline): DFQATT, SNEGSKA (reference sequence). Here the CDR3 reads CSATGGTSAYNEQFF. In nucleotides, the CDR3 is TGCAGTGCTACGGGCGGGACTAGCGCTTACAATGAGCAGTTCTTC.

This clonotype occurred many times. The V call is TRBV5-1, the J call TRBJ2-6, with a weak D call TRBD1 (5 bases). V lost 4 bases and J lost 0, with 11 bases in between. This CDR3 is 16 amino acids long. Per the germline V gene, CDR1 is SGHRS and CDR2 is YFSETQ. The CDR3 here is CASSLRVPSGANVLTF. Written as DNA, the CDR3 is TGCGCCAGCAGCCTCAGGGTGCCCTCTGGGGCCAACGTCCTGACTTTC.

Many counts were recorded for this clonotype. V gene TRBV7-9 combines with J gene TRBJ2-1; tentatively, D is TRBD1 (5 bases). Trimming stripped 3 bases from V and 8 bases from J, with 14 bases between. CDR1 and CDR2 from the germline V gene are SEHNR and FQNEAQ (reference sequence). The CDR3 contains 14 residues. The CDR3 protein is CASSFVQGSDEQFF. The CDR3 nucleotides read TGTGCCAGCAGCTTCGTGCAGGGAAGTGATGAGCAGTTCTTC.

V is TRBV7-9 and J is TRBJ2-6; no clear D. The CDR3 loop spans 16 amino acids. The V gene's germline CDR1 is SEHNR and CDR2 FQNEAQ (reference sequence). The V end lost 1 base, the J end lost 4 bases, and 11 bases lay between the germline ends. Here the CDR3 reads CASSLGKTLGANVLTF. The CDR3 DNA reads as TGTGCCAGCAGCTTAGGTAAAACCTTAGGGGCCAACGTCCTGACTTTC.

This clonotype was found many times. The chain is built from TRBV29-1 and TRBJ2-3; tentatively, D is TRBD2 (5 bases). Trimming stripped 4 bases from V and 2 bases from J, with 10 bases between. The CDR3 covers 13 residues. The V gene's germline CDR1 is SQVTM and CDR2 ANQGSEA. The CDR3 nucleotides read TGCAGCGTTGCCGGGGATAACACAGATACGCAGTATTTT. It yields the protein CSVAGDNTDTQYF.

A few counts support this clonotype. This chain links TRBV12-5 with TRBJ2-2; 8 bases agree with TRBD2. The CDR3 sequence is 17 residues long. V lost 6 bases, J lost 1 base, and 10 bases stayed unmatched. Germline V CDR1 and CDR2: LGHNT, FRNRAP. The CDR3 protein is CASGPSPGLGNTGELFF. DNA of the CDR3: TGTGCTAGTGGACCCTCGCCGGGACTAGGGAACACCGGGGAGCTGTTTTTT.

This clonotype was observed a single time. V is TRBV25-1 and J is TRBJ2-7; D might be TRBD2 (5 bases). CDR1 is MGHDK and CDR2 is SYGVNS in the germline V gene. The germline V and J ends were trimmed by 5 bases and 3 bases, with 17 bases remaining between them. The CDR3 runs 15 residues. CDR3 loop: CASSLTGRRFYEQYF. The CDR3 DNA reads as TGTGCCAGCAGTCTTACGGGGAGACGTTTCTACGAGCAGTACTTC.

This clonotype was found many times. The rearrangement uses TRBV12-3 or TRBV12-4 and TRBJ2-1; 8 bases fit TRBD1. J lost 4 bases, V lost 8 bases, and 10 bases had no gene match. The CDR3 length is 15 residues. CDR3 residues: CASFQGAPSYNEQFF. The CDR3, as DNA: TGTGCCAGCTTCCAGGGGGCGCCTAGTTACAATGAGCAGTTCTTC.

The chain has TRBV30 and TRBJ2-3; a weak D match, TRBD1 (6 bases). Germline CDR1 is GTSNPN and CDR2 is SVGIG (reference sequence). With 1 base removed from V and 4 bases from J, the gap between germline ends came to 6 bases. The CDR3 is made up of 12 amino acids. CDR3 in amino acids: CAWSGTADTQYF. The CDR3 DNA is TGTGCCTGGAGTGGGACAGCAGATACGCAGTATTTT. The full variable domain, its missing parts supplied by reference TRBV30 and TRBJ2-3, is SQTIHQWPATLVQPVGSPLSLECTVEGTSNPNLYWYRQAAGRGLQLLFYSVGIGQISSEVPQNLSASRPQDRQFILSSKKLLLSDSGFYLCAWSGTADTQYFGPGTRLTVL.

This clonotype was detected a few times. J is TRBJ2-1 and V is TRBV29-1; 11 positions agree with TRBD2. After removal of 5 bases from V and 8 bases from J, the junction contained 5 bases not matched to a gene. The V gene's germline CDR1 is SQVTM and CDR2 ANQGSEA. CDR3 length equals 13 residues. The CDR3 sequence is CSVTSGSGDEQFF. CDR3 nucleotides: TGCAGCGTTACTAGCGGGAGCGGCGATGAGCAGTTCTTC.

This clonotype was seen many times. The chain employs TRBV12-3 or TRBV12-4 and TRBJ1-3; no firm D call. This CDR3 has 14 amino acids. V was pared by 1 base and J by 0 bases, with 4 bases between. CDR3 residues: CASSLDTSGNTIYF. The CDR3, as DNA: TGTGCCAGCAGTTTAGACACCTCTGGAAACACCATATATTTT.

This clonotype was recorded at least ten times. The chain couples TRBV12-3 or TRBV12-4 to TRBJ1-5; TRBD1 matches at 9 bases. The length of the CDR3 is 18 residues. V lost 5 bases and J lost 1; bases outside the gene matches: 12. The CDR3, as DNA: TGTGCCAGCAGTCTCCTCTGGACAGGGGTCGGAAGCAATCAGCCCCAGCATTTT. This sequence encodes CASSLLWTGVGSNQPQHF.

A remark on this clonotype: The CDR3 carries no conserved terminal phenylalanine or tryptophan, so it likely arises from a read error. The V call is TRBV11-2, the J call TRBJ2-1; TRBD2 is a possible D gene (6 bases). In germline, CDR1 is SGHAT, CDR2 FQNNGV. V lost 5 bases, J lost 6 bases, and 14 bases lay in between. This CDR3 has 14 residues. Here the CDR3 DNA reads TGTGCCAGCAGCCTCGGGCTAGCGCTCAATGAGCAGTTCATC. Its protein is CASSLGLALNEQFI.

CDR3 region: CASSQAGVNTEAFF. The CDR3 DNA reads TGTGCCAGCAGCCAAGCGGGGGTGAACACTGAAGCTTTCTTT. The chain carries TRBV7-8 and TRBJ1-1; tentative D call: TRBD1 (5 bases). Germline CDR1 SGHVS, CDR2 FQNEAQ. The CDR3 contains 14 residues. V was pared by 5 bases and J by 0 bases, with 10 bases between.